A single sample gave rise to the 7 T cell receptor beta chains below, sequenced in a study of Graves' ophthalmopathy and Graves' hyperthyroidism. RNA transcripts were the source from which TCR beta CDR3 regions were amplified. RT-PCR was first run with HTBI primers, then multiplex PCR in a second round. From the multiplex PCR reads, TCRdb called clonotypes with MiXCR, one entry per CDR3 protein. The data hold about 620,000 distinct CDR3 sequences, with over 20% observed a single time. The sample comprised peripheral blood. The receptors were gathered from a young woman with stable Graves' hyperthyroidism. Some clones in this sample may be carry-over from other donors' samples.

This clonotype occurred many times. The chain has TRBV28 and TRBJ1-3, with 7 bases that match TRBD1. The germline CDR1 and CDR2 sequences are MDHEN and SYDVKM. After removal of 3 bases from V and 0 bases from J, the junction contained 2 bases not matched to a gene. The CDR3 is 15 residues long. The CDR3 nucleotides are TGTGCCAGCAGTTTTGGGGACAGCTCTGGAAACACCATATATTTT. Residues: CASSFGDSSGNTIYF. Filled out from reference TRBV28 and TRBJ1-3, the complete variable domain reads DVKVTQSSRYLVKRTGEKVFLECVQDMDHENMFWYRQDPGLGLRLIYFSYDVKMKEKGDIPEGYSVSREKKERFSLILESASTNQTSMYLCASSFGDSSGNTIYFGEGSWLTVV.

This clonotype was counted many times. The genes are TRBV7-2 and TRBJ2-7; D remains ambiguous. From germline, CDR1 is SGHTA and CDR2 FQGNSA. V was clipped by 5 bases and J by 3 bases, with 11 bases between them. The CDR3 contains 13 residues. The CDR3 is CASSPDPLYEQYF. Written as DNA, the CDR3 is TGTGCCAGCAGCCCGGACCCCCTCTACGAGCAGTACTTC.

The V gene is TRBV6-1, the J gene TRBJ2-7, with TRBD1 identical over 10 bases. There are 15 residues in the CDR3. With V trimmed by 6 bases and J by 2 bases, 7 bases remained unmatched. The germline V gene encodes CDR1 MNHNS and CDR2 SASEGT. The CDR3 is CASSEGTGAPYEQYF. The CDR3 region has the DNA TGTGCCAGCAGCGAGGGGACAGGGGCCCCCTACGAGCAGTACTTC.

There are a few counts of this clonotype. One junction end does not reproduce the germline sequence, and a read error may be involved. The chain joins TRBV5-1 to TRBJ2-5; 7 nucleotides line up with TRBD1. This CDR3 has 16 amino acids. Germline CDR1 SGHRS, CDR2 YFSETQ. The CDR3 here is CASSTDRESYQETQHF. CDR3 sequence (DNA): TGCGCCAGCAGTACTGACAGGGAGTCGTACCAAGAGACCCAGCACTTC. The entire variable domain, with the rest obtained from reference TRBV5-1 and TRBJ2-5, is as follows: KAGVTQTPRYLIKTRGQQVTLSCSPISGHRSVSWYQQTPGQGLQFLFEYFSETQRNKGNFPGRFSGRQFSNSRSEMNVSTLELGDSALYLCASSTDRESYQETQHFGPGTRLLVL.

This clonotype showed up many times. The genes are TRBV20-1 and TRBJ2-7; 9 positions match TRBD1. The germline gives CDR1 DFQATT, CDR2 SNEGSKA (reference sequence). This CDR3 comprises 14 residues. With V trimmed by 3 bases and J by 5 bases, 8 bases remained unmatched. This chain's CDR3 is CSASPGQGGHEQYF. The CDR3 DNA sequence: TGCAGTGCTAGCCCGGGACAGGGAGGCCACGAGCAGTACTTC.

This clonotype was counted many times. The chain combines TRBV12-3 or TRBV12-4 with TRBJ2-3; the match to TRBD1 covers 7 bases. The length of the CDR3 is 17 residues. The V and J ends lost 1 base and 2 bases, in that order; junction bases with no gene match: 9. The CDR3 spells CASSLGGAGGDTDTQYF. CDR3 sequence (DNA): TGTGCCAGCAGTTTAGGAGGGGCAGGGGGTGACACAGATACGCAGTATTTT.

This clonotype was seen ten or more times. The CDR3 coding sequence is TGTGCCAGCAGCCAAACAGGGGAGGGCGGCTACACCTTC. This gives the protein CASSQTGEGGYTF. The genes are TRBV4-2 and TRBJ1-2; the match to TRBD1 covers 7 bases. This CDR3 contains 13 residues. Germline V gives CDR1 LGHNA, CDR2 YNFKEQ. V lost 2 bases, J lost 8 bases, and 5 bases stayed unmatched.